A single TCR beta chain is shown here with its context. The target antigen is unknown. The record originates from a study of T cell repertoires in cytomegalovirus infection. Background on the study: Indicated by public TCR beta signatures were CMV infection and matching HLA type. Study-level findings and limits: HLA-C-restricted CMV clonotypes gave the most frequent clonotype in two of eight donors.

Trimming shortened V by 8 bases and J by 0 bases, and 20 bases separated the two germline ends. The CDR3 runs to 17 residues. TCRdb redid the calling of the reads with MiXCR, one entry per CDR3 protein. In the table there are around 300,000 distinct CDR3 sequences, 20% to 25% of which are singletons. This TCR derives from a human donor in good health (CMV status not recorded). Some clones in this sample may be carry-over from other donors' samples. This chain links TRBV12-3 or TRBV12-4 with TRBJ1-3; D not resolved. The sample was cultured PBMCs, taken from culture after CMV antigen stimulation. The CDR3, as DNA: TGTGCCAGCTCCTCCGGAAGAATCCCCGTCTCTGGAAACACCATATATTTT. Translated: CASSSGRIPVSGNTIYF.